These 15 T cell receptor beta chains were sequenced from one sample in a study of T cells expressing NK-cell markers. No DNA is given; TCRdb re-called the 5' RACE reads and lists each CDR3 protein once. Seen in this sample are 450,000 to 600,000 distinct CDR3 sequences; the ten most common clones hold less than 4.5%. The sequenced material came from blood T cells: a sorted CD56 or NKG2C T cell subset, CD4+ or CD8+ T cells, or bulk PBMC T cells (not recorded which). Receptor source: a man between 18 and 29 years old in good health.

The gene calls are TRBV19 and TRBJ2-1; the TCRdb D gene call, TRBD2, has no DNA to confirm it. The CDR3 is 14 amino acids. Germline assignment: CDR1 LNHDA and CDR2 SQIVND (reference sequence). The CDR3 here is CASSTRSGEGEQFF.

This chain connects TRBV29-1 to TRBJ2-7; TCRdb's D call of TRBD2 is untestable without DNA. This CDR3 has 13 amino acids. Germline assignment: CDR1 SQVTM and CDR2 ANQGSEA. The CDR3 here is CSVLMGVGYEQYF.

The gene calls are TRBV12-3 or TRBV12-4 and TRBJ1-2; TCRdb proposes TRBD1, but this gene call is untestable without DNA. The CDR3 sequence is 16 residues long. CDR3: CASSSGGLRANYGYTF.

This chain connects TRBV6-5 to TRBJ2-2; the D gene TCRdb calls, TRBD1, cannot be checked with no DNA. The CDR3 spans 15 residues. Germline V gives CDR1 MNHEY, CDR2 SVGAGI. This chain's CDR3 is CASSYVRGNTGELFF.

J is TRBJ2-1 and V is TRBV20-1; the D call from TCRdb, TRBD2, cannot be confirmed without DNA. Germline V gives CDR1 DFQATT, CDR2 SNEGSKA (reference sequence). The length of the CDR3 is 15 residues. CDR3 loop: CSASLSGARYNEQFF.

The chain links TRBV5-5 to TRBJ2-2. This CDR3 has 14 amino acids. Germline V CDR1 and CDR2: SGHKS, YYEKEE (reference sequence). The CDR3 here is CASSLRGYTGELFF.

V gene TRBV7-2 combines with J gene TRBJ2-7; without DNA, the TCRdb call of TRBD2 cannot be checked. Germline-derived CDR1 and CDR2 are SGHTA and FQGNSA. The CDR3 length is 14 residues. The chain's CDR3 is CASSHLGGGNEQYF.

The chain is built from TRBV5-1 and TRBJ2-7; TCRdb reports TRBD2, a call that lacks DNA to check it against. The germline gives CDR1 SGHRS, CDR2 YFSETQ. This CDR3 contains 18 residues. The CDR3: CASSLAKAGGTTYYEQYF. Full variable domain (outside the CDR3, taken from reference TRBV5-1 and TRBJ2-7): KAGVTQTPRYLIKTRGQQVTLSCSPISGHRSVSWYQQTPGQGLQFLFEYFSETQRNKGNFPGRFSGRQFSNSRSEMNVSTLELGDSALYLCASSLAKAGGTTYYEQYFGPGTRLTVT.

J is TRBJ2-2 and V is TRBV4-2; without DNA, the TCRdb call of TRBD1 cannot be checked. The CDR3 is made up of 16 amino acids. From germline, CDR1 is LGHNA and CDR2 YNFKEQ. The CDR3 is CASSQDFQGNTGELFF.

This chain connects TRBV15 to TRBJ2-3; TCRdb names TRBD1, which stays unverified in the absence of DNA. The CDR3 spans 15 residues. Germline V gene lookup returns CDR1 LNHNV and CDR2 YYDKDF (reference sequence). This CDR3 is CATSKRDRGTDTQYF.

The chain carries TRBV5-1 and TRBJ2-1. The CDR3 runs 14 residues. Germline-derived CDR1 and CDR2 are SGHRS and YFSETQ. CDR3 sequence: CASVKREGLNEQFF.

The chain recombines TRBV12-3 or TRBV12-4 with TRBJ2-1; the TCRdb call, TRBD2, lacks DNA for checking. This CDR3 is built from 17 residues. CDR3 sequence reads: CASTRKVAGGSYNEQFF.

This chain's CDR3 is CASSLSSMDTGELFF. V gene TRBV5-1 combines with J gene TRBJ2-2. The CDR3 has 15 residues. Germline V CDR1 and CDR2: SGHRS, YFSETQ.

The rearrangement links TRBV20-1 to TRBJ2-5; the D call of TRBD2 rests on TCRdb alone, since no DNA is present to check it. The germline CDR1 and CDR2 sequences are DFQATT and SNEGSKA (reference sequence). The CDR3 loop spans 14 amino acids. CDR3 amino acids: CSARTSGLGETQYF.

The V call is TRBV30, the J call TRBJ2-1; lacking DNA, the TRBD2 call made by TCRdb goes unchecked. Germline V gene data show CDR1 as GTSNPN and CDR2 as SVGIG (reference sequence). The CDR3 spans 13 residues. Here the CDR3 reads CAWDLGSDNEQFF.